This T cell receptor beta chain was sequenced for a study of a mutant IDH1 vaccine in newly diagnosed glioma. Study information: Earlier care involved radiotherapy, temozolomide, or both, and the majority received both. The study held visit V12 at week 35 and visit V13 at week 47.

Assay used: immunoSEQ multiplex PCR; TCRdb lists only in-frame clones, some missing. The repertoire has approximately 34,000 clones, approximately 89% of them found once; the top ten carry 2.2%. Deletions cut 2 bases from V and 4 bases from J, with 9 bases between. The germline V gene has CDR1 SGHVS and CDR2 FNYEAQ. This CDR3 spans 14 amino acids. Study observations and caveats: Vaccine-induced immune responses were detected in about 93% of patients.

As to this clone: Its antigen is still unknown.

Indicated time point: week 47, end of study. The investigators gave 300 ug of mutant IDH1 20-mer peptide in each vaccine dose, together with topical imiquimod. This receptor was obtained from a man between 35 and 55 years old with glioma. The sample here was PBMCs, taken from a glioma patient whose treatment included an IDH1 peptide vaccine. The chain employs TRBV7-6 and TRBJ2-1; D call uncertain. The CDR3 region has the DNA TGTGCCAGCAGCTTATTAGGAGTTTACAATGAGCAGTTCTTC. Translated: CASSLLGVYNEQFF.